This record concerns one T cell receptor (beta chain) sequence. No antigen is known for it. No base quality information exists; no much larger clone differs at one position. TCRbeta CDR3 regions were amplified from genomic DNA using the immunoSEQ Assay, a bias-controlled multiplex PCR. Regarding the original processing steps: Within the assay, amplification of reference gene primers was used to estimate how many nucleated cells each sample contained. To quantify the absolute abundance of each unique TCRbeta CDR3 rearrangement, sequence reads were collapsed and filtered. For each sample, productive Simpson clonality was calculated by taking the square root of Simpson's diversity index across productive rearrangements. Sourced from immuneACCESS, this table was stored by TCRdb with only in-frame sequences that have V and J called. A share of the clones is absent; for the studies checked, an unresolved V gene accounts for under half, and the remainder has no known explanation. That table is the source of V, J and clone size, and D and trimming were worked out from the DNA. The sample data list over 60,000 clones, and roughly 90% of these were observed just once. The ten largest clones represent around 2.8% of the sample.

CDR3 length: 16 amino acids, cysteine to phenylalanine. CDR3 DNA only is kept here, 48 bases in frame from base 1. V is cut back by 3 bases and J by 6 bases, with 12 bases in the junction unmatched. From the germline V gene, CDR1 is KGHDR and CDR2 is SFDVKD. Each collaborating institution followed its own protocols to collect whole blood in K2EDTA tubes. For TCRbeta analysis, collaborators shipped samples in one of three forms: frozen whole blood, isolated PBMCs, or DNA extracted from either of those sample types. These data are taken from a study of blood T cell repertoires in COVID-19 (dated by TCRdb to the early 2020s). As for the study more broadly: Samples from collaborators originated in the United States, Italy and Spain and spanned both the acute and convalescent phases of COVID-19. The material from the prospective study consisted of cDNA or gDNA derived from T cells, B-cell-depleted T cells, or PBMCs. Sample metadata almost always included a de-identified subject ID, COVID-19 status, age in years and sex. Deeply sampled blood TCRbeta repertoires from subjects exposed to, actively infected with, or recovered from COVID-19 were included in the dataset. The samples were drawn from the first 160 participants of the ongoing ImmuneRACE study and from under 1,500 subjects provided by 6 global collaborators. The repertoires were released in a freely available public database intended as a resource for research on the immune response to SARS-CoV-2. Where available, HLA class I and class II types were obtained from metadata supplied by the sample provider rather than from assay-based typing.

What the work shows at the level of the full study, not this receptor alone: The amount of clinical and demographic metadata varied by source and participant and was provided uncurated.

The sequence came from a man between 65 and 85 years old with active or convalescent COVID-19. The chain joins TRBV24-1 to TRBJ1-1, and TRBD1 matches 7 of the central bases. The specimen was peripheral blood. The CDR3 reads CATSDPFRQGRPEAFF. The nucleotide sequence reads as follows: TGTGCCACCAGTGATCCCTTCCGACAGGGAAGGCCTGAAGCTTTCTTT.